The present entry profiles one TCR beta chain with its context. The entry originates in a study of blood T cell repertoires in COVID-19. The authors' processing: Counts of nucleated cells, estimated from reference gene primer amplification, were obtained. Generated by immunoSEQ multiplex PCR, the TCRdb table keeps only in-frame clones and is missing some. The V and J calls and clone size were taken over from that table, and D and trimming were inferred from the DNA. The repertoire holds 300,000 to 400,000 clones, approximately 89% seen once, with 7.8% in the top ten. CDR3 length: 14 amino acids. Germline CDR1 reads SQVTM; CDR2 reads ANQGSEA. V trimming: 6 bases; J trimming: 1 base; junction bases outside the gene matches: 9.

The sequenced material came from peripheral blood. The rearrangement joins TRBV29-1 to TRBJ2-7, with 7 nucleotides matching TRBD2. The sequence derives from a woman aged 45-60 years who had recovered from COVID-19. CDR3 DNA sequence: TGCAGCGTGGGCATAGCGGGCGCATCCTACGAGCAGTACTTC. Amino acid sequence: CSVGIAGASYEQYF.